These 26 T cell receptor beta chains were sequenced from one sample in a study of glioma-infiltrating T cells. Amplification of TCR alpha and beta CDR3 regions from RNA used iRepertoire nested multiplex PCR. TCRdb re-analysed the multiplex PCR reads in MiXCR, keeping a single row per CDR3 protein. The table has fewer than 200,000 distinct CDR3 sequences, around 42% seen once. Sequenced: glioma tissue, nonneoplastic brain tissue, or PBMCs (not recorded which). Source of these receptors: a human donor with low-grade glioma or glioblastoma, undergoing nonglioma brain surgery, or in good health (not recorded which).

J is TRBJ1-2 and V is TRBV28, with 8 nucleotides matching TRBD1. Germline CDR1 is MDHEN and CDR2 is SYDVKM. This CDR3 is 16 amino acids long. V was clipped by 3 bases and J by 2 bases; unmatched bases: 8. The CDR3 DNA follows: TGTGCCAGCAGTTTCGGGACAGGCCTACTAAACTATGGCTACACCTTC. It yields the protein CASSFGTGLLNYGYTF.

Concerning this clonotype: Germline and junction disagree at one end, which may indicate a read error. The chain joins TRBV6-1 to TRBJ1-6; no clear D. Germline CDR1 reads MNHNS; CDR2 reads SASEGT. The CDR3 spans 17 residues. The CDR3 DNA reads TGTGCCAGCAGTGAAATCAACATGAGCTCCTATAATTCTCCCCTCCACTTT. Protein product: CASSEINMSSYNSPLHF.

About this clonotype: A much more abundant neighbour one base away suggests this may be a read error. This chain's CDR3 is CASRSVLSGRGEQFF. The CDR3 DNA sequence: TGTGCCAGCAGATCAGTCCTCAGCGGGAGGGGTGAGCAGTTCTTC. The gene calls are TRBV7-2 and TRBJ2-1; 10 bases are a match to TRBD2. V lost 6 bases to trimming and J lost 9 bases; unmatched junction nucleotides: 11. The CDR3 totals 15 residues. Looked up from germline, CDR1 is SGHTA and CDR2 is FQGNSA.

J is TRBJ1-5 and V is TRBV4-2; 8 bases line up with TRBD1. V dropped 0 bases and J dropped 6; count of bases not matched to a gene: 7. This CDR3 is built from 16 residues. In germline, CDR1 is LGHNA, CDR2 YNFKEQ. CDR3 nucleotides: TGTGCCAGCAGCCAAGAAGGGACAGGATTAGGTCAGCCCCAGCATTTT. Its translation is CASSQEGTGLGQPQHF.

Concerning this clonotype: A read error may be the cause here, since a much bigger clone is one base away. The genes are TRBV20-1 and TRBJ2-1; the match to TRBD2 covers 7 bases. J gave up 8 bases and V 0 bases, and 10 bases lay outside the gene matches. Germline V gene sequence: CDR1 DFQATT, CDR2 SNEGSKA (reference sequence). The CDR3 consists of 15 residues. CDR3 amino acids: CSARDRLSGGHEQFF. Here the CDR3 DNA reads TGCAGTGCTAGAGACCGACTATCGGGAGGACATGAGCAGTTCTTC.

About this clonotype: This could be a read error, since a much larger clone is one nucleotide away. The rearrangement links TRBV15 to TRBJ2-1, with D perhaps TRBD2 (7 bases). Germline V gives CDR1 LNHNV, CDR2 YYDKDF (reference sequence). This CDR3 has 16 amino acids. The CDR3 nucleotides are TGTGCCACCAGCCAACAGGCCGGGGGGCGGTTGAATGATCAGTTCTTC. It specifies CATSQQAGGRLNDQFF. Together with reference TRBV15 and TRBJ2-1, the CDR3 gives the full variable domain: DAMVIQNPRYQVTQFGKPVTLSCSQTLNHNVMYWYQQKSSQAPKLLFHYYDKDFNNEADTPDNFQSRRPNTSFCFLDIRSPGLGDTAMYLCATSQQAGGRLNDQFFGPGTRLTVL.

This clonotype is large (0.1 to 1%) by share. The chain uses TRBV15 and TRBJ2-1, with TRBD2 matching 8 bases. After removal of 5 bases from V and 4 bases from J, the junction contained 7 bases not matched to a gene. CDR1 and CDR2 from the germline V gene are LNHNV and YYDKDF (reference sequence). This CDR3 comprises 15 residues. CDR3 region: CATSQTSARYNEQFF. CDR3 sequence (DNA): TGTGCCACCAGCCAGACTAGCGCCAGATACAATGAGCAGTTCTTC. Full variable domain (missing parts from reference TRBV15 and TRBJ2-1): DAMVIQNPRYQVTQFGKPVTLSCSQTLNHNVMYWYQQKSSQAPKLLFHYYDKDFNNEADTPDNFQSRRPNTSFCFLDIRSPGLGDTAMYLCATSQTSARYNEQFFGPGTRLTVL.

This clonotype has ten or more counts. Written as DNA, the CDR3 is TGCGCCAGCTCCCTTTATGGGACAGGGAATGGCTACACCTTC. It yields the protein CASSLYGTGNGYTF. The V gene is TRBV4-1, the J gene TRBJ1-2, with TRBD1 matching 9 bases. J gave up 6 bases and V 8 bases, and 10 bases lay outside the gene matches. Germline V gene lookup returns CDR1 MGHRA and CDR2 YSYEKL. The CDR3 contains 14 residues.

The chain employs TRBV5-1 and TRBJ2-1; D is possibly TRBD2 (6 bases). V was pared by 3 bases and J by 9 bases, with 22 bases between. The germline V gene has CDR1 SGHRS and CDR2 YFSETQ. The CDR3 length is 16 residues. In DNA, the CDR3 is TGCGCCAGCAGCTCTATCCAGGGAGGTAGCCAGGCTGAGCAGTTCTTC. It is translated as CASSSIQGGSQAEQFF.

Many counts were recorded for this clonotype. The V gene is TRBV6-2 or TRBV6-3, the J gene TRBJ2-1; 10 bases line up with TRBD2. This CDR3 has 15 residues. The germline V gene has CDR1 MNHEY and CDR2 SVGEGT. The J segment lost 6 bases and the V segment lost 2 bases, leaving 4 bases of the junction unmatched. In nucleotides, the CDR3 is TGTGCCAGCAGTTACCTAGCGGGAGCCCGCAATGAGCAGTTCTTC. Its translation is CASSYLAGARNEQFF.

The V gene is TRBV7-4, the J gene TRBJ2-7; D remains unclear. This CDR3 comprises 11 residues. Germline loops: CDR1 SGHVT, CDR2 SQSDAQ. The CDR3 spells CASGPSSEQYF. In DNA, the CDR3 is TGTGCTAGTGGCCCCTCATCCGAGCAGTACTTC.

The CDR3 sequence is CASSRGQAITYNEQFF. CDR3 DNA sequence: TGTGCCAGTAGCAGAGGACAGGCCATTACCTACAATGAGCAGTTCTTC. This chain joins TRBV6-1 and TRBJ2-1, with 7 bases aligning to TRBD1. The germline V gene encodes CDR1 MNHNS and CDR2 SASEGT. This CDR3 has 16 amino acids. The V segment lost 9 bases and the J segment 2 bases; nucleotides outside the gene matches: 13.

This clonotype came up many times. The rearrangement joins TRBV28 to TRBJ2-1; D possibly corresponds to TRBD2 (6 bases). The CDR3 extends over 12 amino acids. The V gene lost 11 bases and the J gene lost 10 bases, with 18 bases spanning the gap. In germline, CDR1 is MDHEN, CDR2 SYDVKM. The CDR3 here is CAAQTGDGEQFF. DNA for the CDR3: TGTGCCGCACAAACGGGGGACGGAGAGCAGTTCTTC.

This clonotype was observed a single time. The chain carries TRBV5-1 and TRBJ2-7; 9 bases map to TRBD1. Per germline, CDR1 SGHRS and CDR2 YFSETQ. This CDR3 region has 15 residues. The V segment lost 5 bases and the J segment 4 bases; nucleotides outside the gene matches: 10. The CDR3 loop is CASRTTGGGPYEQYF. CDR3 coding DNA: TGCGCCAGCAGAACGACAGGGGGAGGTCCGTACGAGCAGTACTTC.

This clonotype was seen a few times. CDR3 coding DNA: TGTGCCAGCAGCCAAGATTTGGGGGCGAATGGAAACACCATATATTTT. Translated: CASSQDLGANGNTIYF. The chain has TRBV4-2 and TRBJ1-3, with D possibly being TRBD1 (6 bases). The CDR3 contains 16 residues. V shed 0 bases and J shed 3 bases, with 12 bases lying between them. CDR1 is LGHNA, CDR2 YNFKEQ, per germline.

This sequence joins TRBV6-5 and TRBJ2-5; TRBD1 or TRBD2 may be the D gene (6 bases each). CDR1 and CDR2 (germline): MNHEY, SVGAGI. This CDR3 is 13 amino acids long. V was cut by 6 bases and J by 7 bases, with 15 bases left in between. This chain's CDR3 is CASRHTGTGTQYF. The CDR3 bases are TGTGCCAGCAGACACACAGGGACTGGGACCCAGTACTTC.

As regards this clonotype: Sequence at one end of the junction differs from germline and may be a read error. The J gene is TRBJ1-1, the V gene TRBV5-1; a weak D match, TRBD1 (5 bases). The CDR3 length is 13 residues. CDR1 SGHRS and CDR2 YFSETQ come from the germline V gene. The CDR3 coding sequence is TGCTCCAGCAGCCTCGACAGAAACACTGAAGCTTTCTTT. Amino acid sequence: CSSSLDRNTEAFF.

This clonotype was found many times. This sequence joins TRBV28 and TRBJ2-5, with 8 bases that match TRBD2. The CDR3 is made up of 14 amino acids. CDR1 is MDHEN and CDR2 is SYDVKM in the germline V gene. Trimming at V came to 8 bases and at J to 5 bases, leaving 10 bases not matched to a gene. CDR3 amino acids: CASRREGTYETQYF. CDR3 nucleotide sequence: TGTGCCAGCCGCCGGGAGGGGACGTATGAGACCCAGTACTTC. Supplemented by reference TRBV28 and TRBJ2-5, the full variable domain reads DVKVTQSSRYLVKRTGEKVFLECVQDMDHENMFWYRQDPGLGLRLIYFSYDVKMKEKGDIPEGYSVSREKKERFSLILESASTNQTSMYLCASRREGTYETQYFGPGTRLLVL.

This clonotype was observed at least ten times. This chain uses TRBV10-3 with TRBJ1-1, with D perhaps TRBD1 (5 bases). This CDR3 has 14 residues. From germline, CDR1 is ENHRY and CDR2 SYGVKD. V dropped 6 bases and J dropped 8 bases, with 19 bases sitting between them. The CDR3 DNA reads TGTGCCATCAGGAACGACAGATCCGAAGTAGAAGCTTTCTTT. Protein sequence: CAIRNDRSEVEAFF.

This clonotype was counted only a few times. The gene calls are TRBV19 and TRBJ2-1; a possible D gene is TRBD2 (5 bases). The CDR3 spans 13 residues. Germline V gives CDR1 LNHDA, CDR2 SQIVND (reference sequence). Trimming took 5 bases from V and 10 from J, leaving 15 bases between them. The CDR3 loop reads CASSPGLLGEQFF. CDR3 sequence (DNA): TGTGCCAGTAGTCCTGGACTCCTGGGGGAGCAGTTCTTC.

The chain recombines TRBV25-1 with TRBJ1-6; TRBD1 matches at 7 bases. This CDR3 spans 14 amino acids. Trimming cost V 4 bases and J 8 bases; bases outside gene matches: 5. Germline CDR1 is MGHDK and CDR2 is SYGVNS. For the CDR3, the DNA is TGTGCCAGCAGTGCAGGGGGAGCGGATTCACCCCTCCACTTT. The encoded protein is CASSAGGADSPLHF. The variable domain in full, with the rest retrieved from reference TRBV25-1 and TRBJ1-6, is EADIYQTPRYLVIGTGKKITLECSQTMGHDKMYWYQQDPGMELHLIHYSYGVNSTEKGDLSSESTVSRIRTEHFPLTLESARPSHTSQYLCASSAGGADSPLHFGNGTRLTVT.

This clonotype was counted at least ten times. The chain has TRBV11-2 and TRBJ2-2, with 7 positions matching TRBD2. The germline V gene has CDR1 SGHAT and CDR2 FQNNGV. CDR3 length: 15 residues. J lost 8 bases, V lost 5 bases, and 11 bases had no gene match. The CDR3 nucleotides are TGTGCCAGCAGCCAGCTAGCGGTTGTCGGGGGGGAGCTGTTTTTT. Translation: CASSQLAVVGGELFF.

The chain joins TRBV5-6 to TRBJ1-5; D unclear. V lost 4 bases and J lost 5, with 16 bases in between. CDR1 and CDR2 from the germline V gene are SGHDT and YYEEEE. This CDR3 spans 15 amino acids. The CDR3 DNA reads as TGTGCCAGCAGCCCACAAGACACAATACATCAGCCCCAGCATTTT. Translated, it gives CASSPQDTIHQPQHF.

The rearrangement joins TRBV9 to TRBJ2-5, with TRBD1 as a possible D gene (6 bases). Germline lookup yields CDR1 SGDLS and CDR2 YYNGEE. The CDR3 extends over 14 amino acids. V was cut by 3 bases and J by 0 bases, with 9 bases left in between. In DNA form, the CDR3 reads TGTGCCAGCAGCGAGTGGGACAACCAAGAGACCCAGTACTTC. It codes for CASSEWDNQETQYF.

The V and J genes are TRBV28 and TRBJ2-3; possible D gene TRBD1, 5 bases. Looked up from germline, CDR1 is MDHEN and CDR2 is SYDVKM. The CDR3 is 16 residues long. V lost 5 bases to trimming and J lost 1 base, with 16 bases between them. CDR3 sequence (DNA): TGTGCCAGCAGTCCGAAAAGGGGTAAGGGCACAGATACGCAGTATTTT. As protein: CASSPKRGKGTDTQYF. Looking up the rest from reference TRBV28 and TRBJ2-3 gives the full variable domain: DVKVTQSSRYLVKRTGEKVFLECVQDMDHENMFWYRQDPGLGLRLIYFSYDVKMKEKGDIPEGYSVSREKKERFSLILESASTNQTSMYLCASSPKRGKGTDTQYFGPGTRLTVL.

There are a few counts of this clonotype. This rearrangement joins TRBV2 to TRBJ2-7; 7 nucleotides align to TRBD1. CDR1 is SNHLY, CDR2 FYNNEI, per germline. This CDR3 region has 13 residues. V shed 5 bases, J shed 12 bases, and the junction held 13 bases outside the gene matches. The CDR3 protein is CASSLKLGGDWYF. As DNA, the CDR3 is TGTGCCAGCAGTCTCAAACTAGGGGGCGACTGGTACTTC.